The rows below give T cell receptor beta chains drawn from one sample of a study of T-cell reconstitution after alpha-beta-depleted transplantation in children. TCRdb passed the PCR reads through MiXCR, listing each CDR3 protein once. The sample holds about 980,000 distinct CDR3 sequences, roughly 29% seen once. This specimen consisted of PBMCs, mostly from graft donor cells, obtained 360 days after TCRalphabeta/CD19-depleted stem cell transplant. The receptors originated from a boy under two years old who had a stem cell transplant for SCID, so the T cells may come from the graft donor. Both conserved end residues are part of each CDR3. Each record gives: J gene, V gene, CDR3 length, clone size, D gene, CDR3 protein, CDR3 DNA. D genes are given only for firm matches. Clone size appears in some rows only: once, few, many, or a class for an expanded clone.

j_gene: TRBJ2-3; v_gene: TRBV4-3; len: 13; abundance: few; d_gene: .; CDR3aa: CASSQPSSGTQYF; CDR3nt: TGCGCCAGCAGCCAGCCGAGTAGTGGTACGCAGTATTTT
j_gene: TRBJ1-6; v_gene: TRBV5-6; len: 15; abundance: few; d_gene: .; CDR3aa: CASSQSPGTGSPLHF; CDR3nt: TGTGCCAGCAGCCAAAGTCCCGGGACCGGTTCACCCCTCCACTTT
j_gene: TRBJ2-7; v_gene: TRBV5-1; len: 19; abundance: few; d_gene: .; CDR3aa: CASRDHGELGLNYTYEQYF; CDR3nt: TGCGCCAGCAGAGACCACGGGGAGCTCGGACTAAACTACACCTACGAGCAGTACTTC
j_gene: TRBJ2-5; v_gene: TRBV20-1; len: 16; abundance: .; d_gene: TRBD2; CDR3aa: CSAKRTNGGAGETQYF; CDR3nt: TGCAGTGCTAAGCGGACGAACGGGGGGGCCGGTGAGACCCAGTACTTC
j_gene: TRBJ2-4; v_gene: TRBV27; len: 17; abundance: .; d_gene: TRBD1; CDR3aa: CASSLFFLGTGENIQYF; CDR3nt: TGTGCCAGCAGTTTATTCTTTTTAGGGACAGGGGAAAACATTCAGTACTTC
j_gene: TRBJ2-5; v_gene: TRBV4-1; len: 14; abundance: .; d_gene: .; CDR3aa: CASSPVGVVETQYF; CDR3nt: TGCGCCAGCAGCCCTGTCGGGGTAGTGGAGACCCAGTACTTC
j_gene: TRBJ2-7; v_gene: TRBV19; len: 17; abundance: .; d_gene: TRBD1; CDR3aa: CASSPGTGTPRIYEQYF; CDR3nt: TGTGCCAGTTCCCCCGGGACAGGGACCCCGAGAATCTACGAGCAGTACTTC
j_gene: TRBJ2-3; v_gene: TRBV24-1; len: 16; abundance: .; d_gene: TRBD1; CDR3aa: CATSVPRTGVGDTQYF; CDR3nt: TGTGCCACCAGTGTTCCCCGTACAGGGGTCGGAGATACGCAGTATTTT
j_gene: TRBJ1-1; v_gene: TRBV3-1; len: 15; abundance: .; d_gene: TRBD1; CDR3aa: CASSRWTGENTEAFF; CDR3nt: TGTGCCAGCAGCCGATGGACAGGCGAGAACACTGAAGCTTTCTTT
j_gene: TRBJ2-5; v_gene: TRBV29-1; len: 14; abundance: .; d_gene: TRBD2; CDR3aa: CSAGGVSPQETQYF; CDR3nt: TGCAGCGCCGGGGGGGTATCCCCACAAGAGACCCAGTACTTC
j_gene: TRBJ1-6; v_gene: TRBV20-1; len: 16; abundance: .; d_gene: .; CDR3aa: CSAYGGDRRPNSPLHF; CDR3nt: TGCAGTGCCTATGGCGGGGACCGGAGGCCTAATTCACCCCTCCACTTT
j_gene: TRBJ1-1; v_gene: TRBV5-5; len: 14; abundance: few; d_gene: .; CDR3aa: CASSGDGGRSEAFF; CDR3nt: TGTGCCAGCAGCGGAGATGGGGGAAGGTCTGAAGCTTTCTTT
j_gene: TRBJ1-3; v_gene: TRBV20-1; len: 15; abundance: few; d_gene: TRBD1; CDR3aa: CSARDQDRGWNTIYF; CDR3nt: TGCAGTGCTAGAGATCAGGACAGGGGATGGAACACCATATATTTT
j_gene: TRBJ2-3; v_gene: TRBV20-1; len: 14; abundance: few; d_gene: .; CDR3aa: CSASGLGTADTQYF; CDR3nt: TGCAGTGCTAGCGGGCTGGGCACCGCAGATACGCAGTATTTT
j_gene: TRBJ1-2; v_gene: TRBV6-2/TRBV6-3; len: 12; abundance: many; d_gene: .; CDR3aa: CASSPQGQRYTF; CDR3nt: TGTGCCAGCAGCCCACAGGGTCAGCGCTACACCTTC
j_gene: TRBJ2-2; v_gene: TRBV20-1; len: 12; abundance: .; d_gene: .; CDR3aa: CSADGYTGELFF; CDR3nt: TGCAGTGCAGACGGGTACACCGGGGAGCTGTTTTTT
j_gene: TRBJ1-1; v_gene: TRBV20-1; len: 15; abundance: once; d_gene: TRBD1; CDR3aa: CSAREDRAQSTEAFF; CDR3nt: TGCAGTGCTAGAGAGGACAGGGCACAGAGTACTGAAGCTTTCTTT
j_gene: TRBJ2-3; v_gene: TRBV5-6; len: 14; abundance: few; d_gene: .; CDR3aa: CASSLWGARDTQYF; CDR3nt: TGTGCCAGCAGCTTGTGGGGGGCGCGGGATACGCAGTATTTT
j_gene: TRBJ2-5; v_gene: TRBV4-2; len: 15; abundance: .; d_gene: .; CDR3aa: CASSQDKGDQETQYF; CDR3nt: TGTGCCAGCAGCCAAGATAAAGGAGACCAAGAGACCCAGTACTTC
j_gene: TRBJ2-1; v_gene: TRBV6-5; len: 14; abundance: few; d_gene: .; CDR3aa: CASSYLGGYNEQFF; CDR3nt: TGTGCCAGCAGTTACCTCGGAGGATACAATGAGCAGTTCTTC
j_gene: TRBJ2-1; v_gene: TRBV6-1; len: 16; abundance: .; d_gene: .; CDR3aa: CASSPNPGISINEQFF; CDR3nt: TGTGCCAGCAGTCCCAATCCAGGGATTTCCATCAATGAGCAGTTCTTC
j_gene: TRBJ2-1; v_gene: TRBV12-3/TRBV12-4; len: 14; abundance: .; d_gene: .; CDR3aa: CASSLGTSLNEQFF; CDR3nt: TGTGCCAGCAGTTTAGGAACTAGTCTCAATGAGCAGTTCTTC
j_gene: TRBJ2-5; v_gene: TRBV5-1; len: 15; abundance: once; d_gene: .; CDR3aa: CASSLRRTAGETQYF; CDR3nt: TGCGCCAGCAGCTTGAGGCGGACGGCCGGCGAGACCCAGTACTTC
j_gene: TRBJ2-6; v_gene: TRBV18; len: 16; abundance: .; d_gene: .; CDR3aa: CASSPPQGSGANVLTF; CDR3nt: TGTGCCAGCTCACCACCGCAGGGCTCTGGGGCCAACGTCCTGACTTTC
j_gene: TRBJ2-1; v_gene: TRBV5-6; len: 17; abundance: few; d_gene: TRBD1; CDR3aa: CASSLGVLGQGYNEQFF; CDR3nt: TGTGCCAGCAGCTTGGGGGTCCTGGGACAGGGATACAATGAGCAGTTCTTC
j_gene: TRBJ1-5; v_gene: TRBV6-1; len: 13; abundance: .; d_gene: .; CDR3aa: CASSETGNQPQHF; CDR3nt: TGTGCCAGCTCTGAAACGGGCAATCAGCCCCAGCATTTT
j_gene: TRBJ2-1; v_gene: TRBV24-1; len: 16; abundance: .; d_gene: TRBD1; CDR3aa: CATSGTGKGAYNEQFF; CDR3nt: TGTGCCACCAGTGGGACAGGGAAAGGGGCCTACAATGAGCAGTTCTTC
j_gene: TRBJ2-6; v_gene: TRBV6-5; len: 19; abundance: few; d_gene: .; CDR3aa: CASSYYGTESRSGANVLTF; CDR3nt: TGTGCCAGCAGTTATTACGGGACGGAGTCTCGCTCTGGGGCCAACGTCCTGACTTTC
j_gene: TRBJ1-4; v_gene: TRBV12-2; len: 15; abundance: .; d_gene: .; CDR3aa: CASRSRTGSDEKLFF; CDR3nt: TGTGCAAGTCGCTCCAGGACAGGGAGCGATGAAAAACTGTTTTTT
j_gene: TRBJ2-1; v_gene: TRBV6-2/TRBV6-3; len: 20; abundance: .; d_gene: TRBD2; CDR3aa: CASSWGLPTGGSQINNEQFF; CDR3nt: TGTGCCAGCAGTTGGGGACTACCGACCGGGGGGTCCCAAATTAACAATGAGCAGTTCTTC
j_gene: TRBJ2-2; v_gene: TRBV12-3/TRBV12-4; len: 16; abundance: .; d_gene: TRBD2; CDR3aa: CASSYSGGSRTGELFF; CDR3nt: TGTGCCAGCAGTTATAGCGGGGGCAGCCGAACCGGGGAGCTGTTTTTT
j_gene: TRBJ2-7; v_gene: TRBV5-5; len: 15; abundance: few; d_gene: .; CDR3aa: CASSLGYASSYEQYF; CDR3nt: TGTGCCAGCAGCTTGGGGTACGCCTCTTCCTACGAGCAGTACTTC
j_gene: TRBJ2-5; v_gene: TRBV20-1; len: 13; abundance: .; d_gene: TRBD1; CDR3aa: CSACGQGQETQYF; CDR3nt: TGCAGTGCCTGCGGACAGGGTCAAGAGACCCAGTACTTC
j_gene: TRBJ2-2; v_gene: TRBV6-5; len: 17; abundance: many; d_gene: .; CDR3aa: CASSYSGTFLGTGELFF; CDR3nt: TGTGCCAGCAGTTACTCGGGGACATTCCTCGGCACCGGGGAGCTGTTTTTT
j_gene: TRBJ2-3; v_gene: TRBV20-1; len: 10; abundance: .; d_gene: TRBD2; CDR3aa: CSASRGGQYF; CDR3nt: TGCAGTGCTAGTCGGGGGGGGCAGTATTTT
j_gene: TRBJ1-5; v_gene: TRBV27; len: 15; abundance: few; d_gene: TRBD1; CDR3aa: CASRQRQGSNQPQHF; CDR3nt: TGTGCCAGCAGACAGAGACAGGGTAGCAATCAGCCCCAGCATTTT